Listed below are T cell receptor beta chains from one sample, sequenced in a study of cytomegalovirus exposure and HLA in healthy donors. The method was immunoSEQ multiplex PCR; TCRdb's version includes in-frame clones alone and lacks a portion of them. The data contain about 140,000 clones, roughly 90% of them singletons. Input material: PBMCs. The receptors originated from a man in his late teens or twenties in good health and CMV-seronegative. The CDR3 runs from the conserved cysteine through the conserved F or W.

v_call	j_call	cdr3_aa
TRBV7-6	TRBJ1-1	CASSLGLRTEAFF
TRBV6-1	TRBJ1-5	CASIPGGFSNQPQHF
TRBV19	TRBJ2-5	CASSGRQGEETQYF
TRBV28	TRBJ1-3	CASSFGRQALSGNTIYF
TRBV5-1	TRBJ1-4	CASSFQGARREKLFF
TRBV30	TRBJ2-7	CAWSGGGIGSYEQYF
TRBV27	TRBJ1-6	CASSLSREDNSPLHF
TRBV19	TRBJ1-2	CASSIRRSYGYTF
TRBV7-9	TRBJ2-7	CASSRQGKAYEQYF
TRBV2	TRBJ2-1	CASRVERGENEQFF
TRBV13	TRBJ2-7	CASSLGSGPGYEQYF
TRBV7-9	TRBJ2-5	CASSPPQPPETQYF
TRBV5-4	TRBJ1-1	CASSLGGVDTEAFF
TRBV6-1	TRBJ2-4	CASSELAGGTKNIQYF
TRBV30	TRBJ2-3	CAWSGRVGDTQYF
TRBV11-2	TRBJ2-1	CASSSGGGRHNEQFF
TRBV10-3	TRBJ2-7	CAISAPGTVTYEQYF
TRBV6-5	TRBJ2-3	CASSYRGATDTQYF
TRBV15	TRBJ1-1	CATSRDVGTANTEAFF
TRBV7-6	TRBJ1-5	CASSLDGHSNQPQHF
TRBV7-2	TRBJ2-4	CASSSTSGGFENIQYF
TRBV13	TRBJ1-4	CASSPRWQGDEKLFF
TRBV19	TRBJ2-2	CASSPRVGDTGELFF
TRBV16	TRBJ1-3	CASSQSKGPKISGNTIYF
TRBV7-2	TRBJ2-1	CASSLEWGQGWHEQFF
TRBV14	TRBJ1-6	CASSLNSPGRGSPLHF
TRBV28	TRBJ2-4	CASSSQAGVAKNIQYF
TRBV2	TRBJ2-5	CASSQGDQETQYF
TRBV2	TRBJ2-5	CASSSRPGSQETQYF
TRBV5-1	TRBJ1-4	CASSLLQGAGEKLFF
TRBV18	TRBJ2-7	CASSPDGGSYEQYF
TRBV6-5	TRBJ2-7	CASSSASRGYEQYF
TRBV19	TRBJ1-5	CASSILYSNQPQHF
TRBV7-9	TRBJ1-2	CASSLGPDRDKDRYTF
TRBV5-1	TRBJ2-1	CASSLDRAGEQFF
TRBV20-1	TRBJ1-3	CSARTGDTIYF
TRBV6-5	TRBJ1-1	CASSSGQGTTEAFF
TRBV27	TRBJ2-7	CASRPIPRENEQYF
TRBV27	TRBJ2-7	CASSKVRESSYEQYF
TRBV9	TRBJ2-4	CAPPVDIQYF
TRBV6-5	TRBJ2-5	CASSYSVASEQETQYF
TRBV4-1	TRBJ2-3	CASSQDRGAATDTQYF
TRBV7-2	TRBJ1-2	CASSTDPDRRDGYTF